This entry is about one T cell receptor (beta chain). These data belong to a study of T cells after yellow fever vaccination. V lost 0 bases to trimming and J lost 3 bases; unmatched junction nucleotides: 4. There are 15 residues in the CDR3. Germline V gene data show CDR1 as DFQATT and CDR2 as SNEGSKA (reference sequence). For TCR, cDNA came from 5'RACE template switching, which added a universal primer site and UMIs. MiXCR, run by TCRdb on the 5' RACE reads, gives a single entry per CDR3 protein. Altogether some 390,000 distinct CDR3 sequences are present, approximately 5.7% being singletons, with the ten largest covering 15%.

The receptor comes from a man aged 30 to 45 who received the YFV17D yellow fever vaccine. Sequenced material: PBMCs, taken 5 days after the yellow fever booster vaccination. The rearrangement joins TRBV20-1 to TRBJ1-1, with 10 nucleotides matching TRBD1. CDR3 sequence reads: CSARDLGQGDTEAFF. The CDR3 DNA reads as TGCAGTGCTAGAGATCTTGGACAGGGGGACACTGAAGCTTTCTTT.